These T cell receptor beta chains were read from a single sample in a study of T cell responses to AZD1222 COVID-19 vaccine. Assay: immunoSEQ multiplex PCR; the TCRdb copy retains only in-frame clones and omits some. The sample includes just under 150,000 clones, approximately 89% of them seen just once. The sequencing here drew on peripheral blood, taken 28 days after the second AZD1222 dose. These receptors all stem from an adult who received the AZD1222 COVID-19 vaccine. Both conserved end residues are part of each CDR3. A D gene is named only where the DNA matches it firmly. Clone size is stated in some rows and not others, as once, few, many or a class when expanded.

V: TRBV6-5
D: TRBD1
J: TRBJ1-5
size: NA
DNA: TGTGCCAGCAACGGACAGGGCCCCAATCAGCCCCAGCATTTT
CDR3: CASNGQGPNQPQHF

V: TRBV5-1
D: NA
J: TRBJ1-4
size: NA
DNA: TGCGCCAGCAGCTCAGGGTTTGGATCTGAAAAACTGTTTTTT
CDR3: CASSSGFGSEKLFF

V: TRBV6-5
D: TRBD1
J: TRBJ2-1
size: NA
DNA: TGTGCCAGCAGTTACCAAGCGACAGGGGGATACAATGAGCAGTTCTTC
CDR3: CASSYQATGGYNEQFF

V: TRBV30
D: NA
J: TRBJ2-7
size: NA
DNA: TGTGCCTGGAGTGCGGGGCGGGGTACCTACGAGCAGTACTTC
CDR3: CAWSAGRGTYEQYF

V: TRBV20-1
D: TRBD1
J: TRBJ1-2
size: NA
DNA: TGCAGTCCTACTGACAGGGTTGAAGGCTACACCTTC
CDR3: CSPTDRVEGYTF

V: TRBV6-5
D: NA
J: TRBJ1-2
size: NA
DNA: TGTGCCAGCAGTTACCTGACCCGGCGGGGCTATGGCTACACCTTC
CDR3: CASSYLTRRGYGYTF

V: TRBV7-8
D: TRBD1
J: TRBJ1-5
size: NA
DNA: TGTGCCAGCAGCAAAGGACAGGGGGTCGGTGGGGGCAATCAGCCCCAGCATTTT
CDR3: CASSKGQGVGGGNQPQHF

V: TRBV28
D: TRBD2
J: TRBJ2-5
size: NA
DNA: TGTGCCAGCAGTTTATTCTCTAGCGGGAAGGAGACCCAGTACTTC
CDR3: CASSLFSSGKETQYF

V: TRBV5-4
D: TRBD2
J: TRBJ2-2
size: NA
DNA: TGTGCCAGCAGCTTGGCCGGACTAGCGGCGAACACCGGGGAGCTGTTTTTT
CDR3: CASSLAGLAANTGELFF

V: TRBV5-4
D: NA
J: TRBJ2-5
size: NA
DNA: TGTGCCAGCAGCTTGGCCGGGACTTCACAAGAGACCCAGTACTTC
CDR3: CASSLAGTSQETQYF

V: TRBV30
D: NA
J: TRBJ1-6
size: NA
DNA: TGTGCCTGGAGGGCCGGGAAATTTTCTTACTCCTATAATTCACCCCTCCACTTT
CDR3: CAWRAGKFSYSYNSPLHF

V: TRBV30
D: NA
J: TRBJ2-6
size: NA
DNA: TGTGCCTGGAGTGTACTAACCAACGTACCCCAAGGCTCTGGGGCCAACGTCCTGACTTTC
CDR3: CAWSVLTNVPQGSGANVLTF

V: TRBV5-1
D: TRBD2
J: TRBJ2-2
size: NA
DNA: TGCGCCAGCCGACTAGCGGGAGAGGGCGGGGAGCTGTTTTTT
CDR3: CASRLAGEGGELFF

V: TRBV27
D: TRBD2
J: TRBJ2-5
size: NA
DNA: TGTGCCAGCAGTGGACTAGCGGGAGGCCGAGGGGAGACCCAGTACTTC
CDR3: CASSGLAGGRGETQYF

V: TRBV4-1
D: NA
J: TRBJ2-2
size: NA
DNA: TGCGCCAGCAGCCAAGACCTCCGGGGATCCGGGGAGCTGTTTTTT
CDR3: CASSQDLRGSGELFF

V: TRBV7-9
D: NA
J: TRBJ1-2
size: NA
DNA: TGTGCCAGCAGCCGACCGGGGAGGGACGGCTACACCTTC
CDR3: CASSRPGRDGYTF

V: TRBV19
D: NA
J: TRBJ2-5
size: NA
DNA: TGTGCCAGTAGTCTAGGCAACCAAGAGACCCAGTACTTC
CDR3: CASSLGNQETQYF

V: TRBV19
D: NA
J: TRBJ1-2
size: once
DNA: TGTGCCAGTAGTATCGCCCCGGTGGGGTACTATGGCTACACCTTC
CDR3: CASSIAPVGYYGYTF

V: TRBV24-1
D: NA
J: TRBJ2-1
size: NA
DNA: TGTGCCACCAGTGGAGGGACGCAGCAGTTCTTC
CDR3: CATSGGTQQFF

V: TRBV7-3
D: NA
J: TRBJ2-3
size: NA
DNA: TGTGCCAGCAGCCCTGGGAGTATTTTTACAGATACGCAGTATTTT
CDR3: CASSPGSIFTDTQYF

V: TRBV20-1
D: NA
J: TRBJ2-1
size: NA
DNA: TGCAGTGCTAGTGGGGGCGGGAGCTCCAATGAGCAGTTCTTC
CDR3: CSASGGGSSNEQFF

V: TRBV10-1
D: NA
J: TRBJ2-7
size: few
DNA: TGCGCCAGCGGAACAGGGTTGCACGAGCAGTACTTC
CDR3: CASGTGLHEQYF